This T cell receptor beta chain was captured in a study of blood T cell repertoires in COVID-19. Whole-study context: Samples of COVID-19 (acute and convalescent) were obtained from the United States, Italy and Spain.

Individuals drawn from some 25 US areas were roughly 18 to 95 years old. In Cohort 3, a recovered donor had either two negative PCRs, clearance, or symptom resolution. The assay was immunoSEQ multiplex PCR, and TCRdb's table has in-frame clones only and misses some. The top ten hold around 7.9% of the sample, which has 490,000 or so clones, about nine tenths seen once. The V segment lost 4 bases and the J segment 4 bases; nucleotides outside the gene matches: 3. CDR3 length: 14 residues. In germline, CDR1 is SGHTA, CDR2 FQGNSA. The receptor's source is a woman aged 55-70 years who had recovered from COVID-19. The chain couples TRBV7-2 to TRBJ2-7, with 11 bases matching TRBD2. The material sequenced was PBMCs or T cells enriched from blood (not recorded which). Here the CDR3 DNA reads TGTGCCAGCAGCTGGACTAGCGGGTTATACGAGCAGTACTTC. Encoded protein: CASSWTSGLYEQYF.